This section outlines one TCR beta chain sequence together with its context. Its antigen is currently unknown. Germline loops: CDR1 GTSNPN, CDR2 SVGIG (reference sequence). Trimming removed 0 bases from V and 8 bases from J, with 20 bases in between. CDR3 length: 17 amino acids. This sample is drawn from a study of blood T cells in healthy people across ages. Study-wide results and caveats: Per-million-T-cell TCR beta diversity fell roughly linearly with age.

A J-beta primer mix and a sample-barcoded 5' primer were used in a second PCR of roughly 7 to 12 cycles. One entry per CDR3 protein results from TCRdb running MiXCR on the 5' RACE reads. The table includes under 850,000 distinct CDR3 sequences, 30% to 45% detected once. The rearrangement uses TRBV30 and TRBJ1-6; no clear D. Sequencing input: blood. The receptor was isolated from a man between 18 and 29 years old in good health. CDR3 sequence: CAWSVRRRSHGDSPLHF. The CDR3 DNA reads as TGTGCCTGGAGTGTAAGGCGGCGGTCCCACGGGGATTCACCCCTCCACTTT.